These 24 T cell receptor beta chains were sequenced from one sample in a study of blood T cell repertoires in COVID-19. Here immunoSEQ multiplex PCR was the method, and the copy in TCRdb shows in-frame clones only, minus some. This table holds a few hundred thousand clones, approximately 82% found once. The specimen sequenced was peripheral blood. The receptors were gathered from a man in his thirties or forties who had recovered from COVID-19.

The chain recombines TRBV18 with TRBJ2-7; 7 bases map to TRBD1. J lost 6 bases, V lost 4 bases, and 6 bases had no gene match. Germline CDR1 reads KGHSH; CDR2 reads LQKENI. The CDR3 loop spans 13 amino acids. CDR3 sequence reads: CASSLTTGREQYF. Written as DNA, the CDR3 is TGTGCCAGCTCACTAACGACAGGGCGCGAGCAGTACTTC.

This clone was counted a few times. The chain's CDR3 is CASSTGEIKKNEQFF. The CDR3 coding sequence is TGTGCCAGCAGTACAGGGGAGATAAAGAAGAATGAGCAGTTCTTC. The J gene is TRBJ2-1, the V gene TRBV6-5, with TRBD1 matching over 7 bases. Trimming removed 5 bases from V and 7 bases from J; junction bases left unmatched: 11. The CDR3 extends over 15 amino acids. CDR1 is MNHEY and CDR2 is SVGAGI in the germline V gene.

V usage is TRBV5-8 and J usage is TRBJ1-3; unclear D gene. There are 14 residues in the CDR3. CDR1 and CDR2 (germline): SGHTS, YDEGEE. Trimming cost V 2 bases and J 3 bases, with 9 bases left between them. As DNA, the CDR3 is TGTGCCAGCAGCTTTCTAGGTTATGGAAACACCATATATTTT. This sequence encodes CASSFLGYGNTIYF.

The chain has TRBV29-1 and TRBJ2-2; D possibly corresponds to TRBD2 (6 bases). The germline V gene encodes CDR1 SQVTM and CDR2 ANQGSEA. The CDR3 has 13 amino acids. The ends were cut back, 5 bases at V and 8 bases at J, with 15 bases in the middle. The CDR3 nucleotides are TGCAGCGTTCCGGGGACTTCAAGGGGGGAGCTGTTTTTT. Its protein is CSVPGTSRGELFF.

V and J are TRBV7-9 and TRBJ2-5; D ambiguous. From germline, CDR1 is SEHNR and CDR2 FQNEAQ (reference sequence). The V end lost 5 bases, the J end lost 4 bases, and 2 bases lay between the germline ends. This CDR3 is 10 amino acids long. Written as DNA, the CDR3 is TGTGCCAGCAGCCTAGAGACCCAGTACTTC. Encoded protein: CASSLETQYF.

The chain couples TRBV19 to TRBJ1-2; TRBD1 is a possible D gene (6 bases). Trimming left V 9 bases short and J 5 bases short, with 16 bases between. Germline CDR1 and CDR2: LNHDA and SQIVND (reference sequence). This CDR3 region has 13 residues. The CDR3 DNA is TGTGCCAGCTGCCGTCCAGGGGAGTATGGCTACACCTTC. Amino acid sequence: CASCRPGEYGYTF.

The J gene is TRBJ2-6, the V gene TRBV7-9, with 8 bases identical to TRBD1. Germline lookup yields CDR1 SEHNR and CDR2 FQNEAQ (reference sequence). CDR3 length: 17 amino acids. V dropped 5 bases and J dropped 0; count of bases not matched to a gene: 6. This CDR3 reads CASSTGTGGSGANVLTF. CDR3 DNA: TGTGCCAGCAGCACCGGGACAGGAGGCTCTGGGGCCAACGTCCTGACTTTC.

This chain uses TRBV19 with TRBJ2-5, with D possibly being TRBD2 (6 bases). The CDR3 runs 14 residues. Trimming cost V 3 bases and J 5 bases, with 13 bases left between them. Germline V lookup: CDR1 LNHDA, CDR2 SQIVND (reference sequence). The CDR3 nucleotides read TGTGCCAGTAGTATGGAGGGGATCGTGGAGACCCAGTACTTC. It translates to CASSMEGIVETQYF.

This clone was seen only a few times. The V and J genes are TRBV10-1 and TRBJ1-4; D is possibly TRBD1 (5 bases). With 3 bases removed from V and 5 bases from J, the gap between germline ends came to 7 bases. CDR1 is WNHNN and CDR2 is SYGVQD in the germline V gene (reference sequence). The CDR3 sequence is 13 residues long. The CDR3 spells CASSDGANEKLFF. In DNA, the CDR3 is TGCGCCAGCAGTGATGGGGCAAATGAAAAACTGTTTTTT.

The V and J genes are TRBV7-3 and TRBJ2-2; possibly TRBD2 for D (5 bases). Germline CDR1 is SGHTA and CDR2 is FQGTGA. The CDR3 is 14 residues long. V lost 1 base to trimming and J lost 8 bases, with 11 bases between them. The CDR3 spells CASSLNNGEGELFF. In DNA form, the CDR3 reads TGTGCCAGCAGCTTAAATAACGGGGAAGGGGAGCTGTTTTTT.

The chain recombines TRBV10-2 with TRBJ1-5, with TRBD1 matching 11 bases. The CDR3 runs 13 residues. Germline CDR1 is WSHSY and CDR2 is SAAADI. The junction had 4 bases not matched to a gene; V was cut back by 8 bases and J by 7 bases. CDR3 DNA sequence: TGCGCCAGCGAGGGACAGGGGGGCCAGCCCCAGCATTTT. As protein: CASEGQGGQPQHF.

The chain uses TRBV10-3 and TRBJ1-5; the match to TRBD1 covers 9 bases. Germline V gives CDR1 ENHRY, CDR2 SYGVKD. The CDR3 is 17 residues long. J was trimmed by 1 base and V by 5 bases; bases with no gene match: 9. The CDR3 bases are TGTGCCATCAGTCCAAAATGGACAGGGGTGAGCAATCAGCCCCAGCATTTT. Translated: CAISPKWTGVSNQPQHF.

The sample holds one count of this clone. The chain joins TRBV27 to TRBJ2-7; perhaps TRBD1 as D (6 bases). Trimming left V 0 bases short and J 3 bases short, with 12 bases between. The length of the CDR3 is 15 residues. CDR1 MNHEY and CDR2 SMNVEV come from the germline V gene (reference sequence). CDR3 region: CASSLSPTTGYEQYF. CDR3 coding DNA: TGTGCCAGCAGTTTATCCCCGACGACAGGCTACGAGCAGTACTTC.

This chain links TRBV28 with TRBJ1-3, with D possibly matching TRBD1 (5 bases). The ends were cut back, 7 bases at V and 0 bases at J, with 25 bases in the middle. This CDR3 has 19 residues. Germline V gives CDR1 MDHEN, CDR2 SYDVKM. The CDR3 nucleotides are TGTGCCAGCATCCCCAATTACTCCCAGGGCGGTTACTCTGGAAACACCATATATTTT. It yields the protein CASIPNYSQGGYSGNTIYF.

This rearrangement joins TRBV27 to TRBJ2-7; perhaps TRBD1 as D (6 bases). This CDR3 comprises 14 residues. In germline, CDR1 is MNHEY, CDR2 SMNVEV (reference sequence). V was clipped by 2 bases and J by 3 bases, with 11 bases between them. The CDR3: CASSLQGSIYEQYF. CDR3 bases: TGTGCCAGCAGTTTACAGGGGTCTATCTACGAGCAGTACTTC.

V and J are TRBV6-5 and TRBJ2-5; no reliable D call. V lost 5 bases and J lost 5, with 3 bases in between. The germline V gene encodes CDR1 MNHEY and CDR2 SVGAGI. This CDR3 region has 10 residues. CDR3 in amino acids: CASSRETQYF. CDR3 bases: TGTGCCAGCAGTCGGGAGACCCAGTACTTC.

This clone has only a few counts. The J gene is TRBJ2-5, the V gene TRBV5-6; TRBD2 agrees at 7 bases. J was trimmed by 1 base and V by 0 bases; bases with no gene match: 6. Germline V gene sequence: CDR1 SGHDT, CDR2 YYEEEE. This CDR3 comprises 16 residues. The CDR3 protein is CASSLGLAEIQETQYF. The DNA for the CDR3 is TGTGCCAGCAGCTTGGGGCTAGCGGAAATCCAAGAGACCCAGTACTTC.

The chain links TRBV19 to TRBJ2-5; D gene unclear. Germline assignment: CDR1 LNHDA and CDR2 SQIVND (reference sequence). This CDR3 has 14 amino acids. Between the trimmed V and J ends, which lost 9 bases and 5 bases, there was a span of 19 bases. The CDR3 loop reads CASSSIAGSETQYF. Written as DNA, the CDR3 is TGTGCCAGCTCCTCGATTGCAGGCTCCGAGACCCAGTACTTC.

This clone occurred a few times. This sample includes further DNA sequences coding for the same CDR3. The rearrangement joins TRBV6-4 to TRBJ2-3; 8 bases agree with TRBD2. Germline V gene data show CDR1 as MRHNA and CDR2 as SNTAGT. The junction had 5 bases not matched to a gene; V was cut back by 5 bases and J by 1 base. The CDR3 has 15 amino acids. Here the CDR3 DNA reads TGTGCCAGCAGTAGAACTAGCGGTGGCACAGATACGCAGTATTTT. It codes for CASSRTSGGTDTQYF.

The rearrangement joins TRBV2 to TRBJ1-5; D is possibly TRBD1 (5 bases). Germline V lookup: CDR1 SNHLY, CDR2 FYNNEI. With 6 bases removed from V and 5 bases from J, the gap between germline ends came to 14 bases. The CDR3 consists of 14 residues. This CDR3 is CASRRDSLYQPQHF. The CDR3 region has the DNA TGTGCCAGCAGAAGAGACAGCCTCTATCAGCCCCAGCATTTT.

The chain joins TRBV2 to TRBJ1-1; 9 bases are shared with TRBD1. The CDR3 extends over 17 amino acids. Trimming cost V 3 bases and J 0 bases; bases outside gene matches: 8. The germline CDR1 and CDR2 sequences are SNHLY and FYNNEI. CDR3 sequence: CASSEGTGPPLNTEAFF. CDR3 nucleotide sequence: TGTGCCAGCAGTGAGGGGACAGGGCCTCCGTTGAACACTGAAGCTTTCTTT.

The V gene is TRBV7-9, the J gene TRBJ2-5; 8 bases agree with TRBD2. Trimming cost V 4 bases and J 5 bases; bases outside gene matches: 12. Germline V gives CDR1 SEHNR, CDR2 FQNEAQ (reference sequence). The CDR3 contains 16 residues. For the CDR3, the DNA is TGTGCCAGCAGCTCCTCCGGGAGGGGAGAGAGGGAGACCCAGTACTTC. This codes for CASSSSGRGERETQYF.

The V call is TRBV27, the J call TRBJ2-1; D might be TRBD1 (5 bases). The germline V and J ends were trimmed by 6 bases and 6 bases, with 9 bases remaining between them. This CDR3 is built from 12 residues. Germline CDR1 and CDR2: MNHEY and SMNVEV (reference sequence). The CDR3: CASRTVLNEQFF. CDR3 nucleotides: TGTGCCAGCAGGACAGTCCTCAATGAGCAGTTCTTC.

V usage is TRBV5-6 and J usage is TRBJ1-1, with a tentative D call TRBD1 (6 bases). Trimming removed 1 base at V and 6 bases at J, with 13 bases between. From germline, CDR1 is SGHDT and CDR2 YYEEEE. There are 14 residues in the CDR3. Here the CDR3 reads CASSLLGAAAEAFF. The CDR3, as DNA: TGTGCCAGCAGCTTGTTGGGGGCCGCCGCTGAAGCTTTCTTT.